The 27 T cell receptor beta chains below were found in one sample sequenced in a study of patients and donors after allogeneic stem cell transplantation. TCRdb itself ran the RT-PCR reads through MiXCR, one entry per CDR3 protein. In the table there are around 150,000 distinct CDR3 sequences, about two fifths of which are singletons. Sequencing input: blood, either unsorted or a sorted T cell fraction (not recorded which). These receptors all stem from a human donor who was either an allogeneic HSCT recipient or a stem cell or donor lymphocyte infusion donor (not recorded which). It is not recorded whose cells these are; they may come from a transplant donor.

A few counts support this clonotype. CDR3 DNA sequence: TGCAGTGCACTCCAAGCCGGTCCCCTCATGAACACTGAAGCTTTCTTT. Translating it yields CSALQAGPLMNTEAFF. The chain joins TRBV20-1 to TRBJ1-1; D is unresolved. CDR1 and CDR2 (germline): DFQATT, SNEGSKA (reference sequence). V lost 6 bases, J lost 0 bases, and 20 bases lay in between. The CDR3 is made up of 16 amino acids.

A few counts support this clonotype. The chain recombines TRBV6-2 or TRBV6-3 with TRBJ1-6, with 7 nucleotides matching TRBD1. V was pared by 6 bases and J by 7 bases, with 9 bases of the junction left unmatched. CDR3 size: 15 residues. From germline, CDR1 is MNHEY and CDR2 SVGEGT. CDR3 protein: CASRQGGAGNSPLHF. The CDR3 nucleotides are TGTGCCAGCAGACAAGGGGGCGCAGGGAATTCACCCCTCCACTTT.

The CDR3 DNA reads TGCGCCAGCAGCCAAATTCTAGCGGGGGAACTATACAATGAGCAGTTCTTC. Amino acids: CASSQILAGELYNEQFF. The gene calls are TRBV4-3 and TRBJ2-1, with 10 nucleotides matching TRBD2. V lost 2 bases to trimming and J lost 4 bases; unmatched junction nucleotides: 8. CDR3 length equals 17 residues. Germline V gives CDR1 LGHNA, CDR2 YSLEER.

The chain employs TRBV7-6 and TRBJ2-1; 10 bases map to TRBD1. The V gene end was trimmed by 3 bases and the J gene end by 9 bases; junction bases not matched to a gene: 8. The CDR3 contains 15 residues. The germline CDR1 and CDR2 sequences are SGHVS and FNYEAQ. CDR3 region: CASSFGQGVASEQFF. In nucleotides, the CDR3 is TGTGCCAGCAGCTTCGGACAGGGGGTCGCAAGTGAGCAGTTCTTC.

V is TRBV6-5 and J is TRBJ2-3, with unresolved D. Trimming took 0 bases from V and 4 from J, leaving 5 bases between them. Germline V gives CDR1 MNHEY, CDR2 SVGAGI. The length of the CDR3 is 13 residues. The chain's CDR3 is CASSYSPPDTQYF. For the CDR3, the DNA is TGTGCCAGCAGTTACTCTCCCCCAGATACGCAGTATTTT.

This clonotype was counted between two and nine times. The chain has TRBV20-1 and TRBJ1-1; D gene uncertain. This CDR3 comprises 18 residues. The germline V gene encodes CDR1 DFQATT and CDR2 SNEGSKA (reference sequence). The V end lost 0 bases, the J end lost 4 bases, and 24 bases lay between the germline ends. The CDR3 reads CSARDFSPPYSLPTEAFF. For the CDR3, the DNA is TGCAGTGCTAGAGATTTTTCCCCGCCCTACAGCCTTCCCACTGAAGCTTTCTTT.

The rearrangement uses TRBV20-1 and TRBJ1-5; a weak D match, TRBD1 (5 bases). CDR1 and CDR2 from the germline V gene are DFQATT and SNEGSKA (reference sequence). This CDR3 spans 14 amino acids. V lost 1 base, J lost 3 bases, and 10 bases lay in between. The CDR3 is CSARVTVDNQPQHF. In DNA, the CDR3 is TGCAGTGCTAGAGTGACAGTTGACAATCAGCCCCAGCATTTT.

V and J are TRBV6-2 or TRBV6-3 and TRBJ2-2; 7 nucleotides align to TRBD2. Germline V gene sequence: CDR1 MNHEY, CDR2 SVGEGT. CDR3 length: 16 residues. J gave up 1 base and V 5 bases, and 7 bases lay outside the gene matches. CDR3 DNA sequence: TGTGCCAGCAGTCAGAGCGGGGCCCAGAACACCGGGGAGCTGTTTTTT. The encoded protein is CASSQSGAQNTGELFF.

This sequence joins TRBV12-3 or TRBV12-4 and TRBJ2-1, with D perhaps matching TRBD1 or TRBD2 (5 bases each). V shed 1 base and J shed 5 bases, with 9 bases lying between them. CDR3 length: 14 amino acids. CDR3 DNA: TGTGCCAGCAGTTTAGGTGGGGGAAACAATGAGCAGTTCTTC. Amino acids: CASSLGGGNNEQFF.

This clonotype came up a few times. J is TRBJ2-5 and V is TRBV29-1; the match to TRBD1 covers 8 bases. The J segment lost 5 bases and the V segment lost 3 bases, leaving 11 bases of the junction unmatched. The CDR3 loop spans 15 amino acids. CDR1 and CDR2 (germline): SQVTM, ANQGSEA. The DNA for the CDR3 is TGCAGCGTTGAGATCGCAGGGGGCGATCAGGAGACCCAGTACTTC. As protein: CSVEIAGGDQETQYF.

This clonotype was observed a few times. The rearrangement links TRBV12-3 or TRBV12-4 to TRBJ2-7; D is ambiguous. There are 13 residues in the CDR3. V was clipped by 5 bases and J by 0 bases, with 8 bases between them. The CDR3 sequence is CASSHQFSYEQYF. In nucleotides, the CDR3 is TGTGCCAGCAGTCACCAGTTCTCCTACGAGCAGTACTTC.

This clonotype has a count of ten or more. This chain connects TRBV5-1 to TRBJ1-2, with D perhaps matching TRBD1 (5 bases). The CDR3 sequence is 16 residues long. Germline lookup yields CDR1 SGHRS and CDR2 YFSETQ. V shed 4 bases and J shed 1 base, with 17 bases lying between them. CDR3 sequence: CASSVGDSLLNYGYTF. The CDR3, as DNA: TGCGCCAGCAGCGTAGGAGACAGCCTCCTTAACTATGGCTACACCTTC.

The sample holds many counts of this clonotype. The chain couples TRBV12-3 or TRBV12-4 to TRBJ1-3, with D maybe TRBD1 (5 bases). The germline V and J ends were trimmed by 8 bases and 9 bases, with 17 bases remaining between them. This CDR3 is 13 amino acids long. The CDR3 DNA reads as TGTGCCAGCCTGACCCGGGGCGCGGGCACCATATATTTT. Protein: CASLTRGAGTIYF.

The J gene is TRBJ2-3, the V gene TRBV20-1, with 7 bases fitting TRBD2. From germline, CDR1 is DFQATT and CDR2 SNEGSKA (reference sequence). The CDR3 covers 15 residues. V trimming: 2 bases; J trimming: 6 bases; junction bases outside the gene matches: 11. Here the CDR3 DNA reads TGCAGTGCTAGAAATCTCTCGACTAGCTGGGATACGCAGTATTTT. Its protein product is CSARNLSTSWDTQYF.

In its sample, this clonotype was seen a few times. The chain combines TRBV6-1 with TRBJ2-3; D call uncertain. V was clipped by 4 bases and J by 0 bases, with 11 bases between them. This CDR3 spans 15 amino acids. The germline V gene encodes CDR1 MNHNS and CDR2 SASEGT. The CDR3 DNA follows: TGTGCCAGCAGTGGATTTTTAGCCAGCACAGATACGCAGTATTTT. Amino acids: CASSGFLASTDTQYF.

The CDR3, as DNA: TGTGCCAGCAGCTTATTAGCGGGGGTCCAAGAGACCCAGTACTTC. Translating it yields CASSLLAGVQETQYF. The V call is TRBV11-2, the J call TRBJ2-5; TRBD2 matches 9 bases. Germline V gives CDR1 SGHAT, CDR2 FQNNGV. The CDR3 covers 15 residues. J gave up 1 base and V 2 bases, and 2 bases lay outside the gene matches.

The V gene is TRBV9, the J gene TRBJ2-1; 8 bases fit TRBD1. The CDR3 contains 14 residues. The trim removed 0 bases at V and 13 bases at J, leaving 9 bases unmatched. Germline CDR1 and CDR2: SGDLS and YYNGEE. In DNA form, the CDR3 reads TGTGCCAGCAGCGTAGGACGGCTGGGACAGGCCCAGTTCTTC. Its protein is CASSVGRLGQAQFF.

This clonotype appeared a few times. V gene TRBV7-2 combines with J gene TRBJ2-6; D is unresolved. This CDR3 has 13 residues. Looked up from germline, CDR1 is SGHTA and CDR2 is FQGNSA. The ends were cut back, 10 bases at V and 0 bases at J, with 7 bases in the middle. The CDR3 DNA is TGTGCCACCCTAAGCTCTGGGGCCAACGTCCTGACTTTC. Translated: CATLSSGANVLTF.

The J gene is TRBJ1-2, the V gene TRBV20-1, with 8 bases lining up with TRBD1. V lost 5 bases, J lost 2 bases, and 4 bases stayed unmatched. Germline V gene data show CDR1 as DFQATT and CDR2 as SNEGSKA (reference sequence). The CDR3 extends over 13 amino acids. CDR3 in amino acids: CSAQAGGNYGYTF. The CDR3 region has the DNA TGCAGTGCTCAGGCAGGGGGCAACTATGGCTACACCTTC.

The chain uses TRBV7-9 and TRBJ2-4, with D possibly being TRBD1 (6 bases). The CDR3 has 14 residues. The V gene's germline CDR1 is SEHNR and CDR2 FQNEAQ (reference sequence). V gave up 6 bases and J gave up 6 bases, with 15 bases separating them. CDR3 residues: CASSPTRGPNIQYF. CDR3 nucleotide sequence: TGTGCCAGCAGTCCCACCAGGGGCCCAAACATTCAGTACTTC.

The V gene is TRBV27, the J gene TRBJ2-3; D remains ambiguous. V lost 5 bases, J lost 6 bases, and 12 bases lay in between. CDR3 length equals 13 residues. Germline V lookup: CDR1 MNHEY, CDR2 SMNVEV (reference sequence). CDR3 nucleotides: TGTGCCAGCAGTCTTACGGTCCCCGATACGCAGTATTTT. This codes for CASSLTVPDTQYF.

This chain connects TRBV5-1 to TRBJ2-3, with D possibly being TRBD2 (6 bases). V was shortened by 2 bases and J by 3 bases, with 13 bases between the two germline ends. Germline assignment: CDR1 SGHRS and CDR2 YFSETQ. The length of the CDR3 is 15 residues. The CDR3 DNA reads TGCGCCAGCAGCTTTGGGCGGGGCTGGACAGATACGCAGTATTTT. This translates into CASSFGRGWTDTQYF.

The J gene is TRBJ1-4, the V gene TRBV15, with D tentatively TRBD1 (5 bases). The CDR3 sequence is 15 residues long. Germline V gene lookup returns CDR1 LNHNV and CDR2 YYDKDF (reference sequence). V was shortened by 3 bases and J by 6 bases, with 14 bases between the two germline ends. The CDR3 DNA is TGTGCCACCAGCAGTCCGGGACGGATGGATGAAAAACTGTTTTTT. The encoded protein is CATSSPGRMDEKLFF.

This clonotype was seen a single time. J is TRBJ2-5 and V is TRBV3-1; D call uncertain. Germline V gene sequence: CDR1 LGHDT, CDR2 YNNKEL (reference sequence). The CDR3 has 10 amino acids. The V end was cut by 1 base, the J end by 9 bases, with 3 bases between. In DNA form, the CDR3 reads TGTGCCAGCAGCCAAGGAGCCCAGTACTTC. It encodes CASSQGAQYF.

The chain couples TRBV29-1 to TRBJ2-1; D is unresolved. V lost 2 bases and J lost 6, with 5 bases in between. The length of the CDR3 is 11 residues. Germline CDR1 and CDR2: SQVTM and ANQGSEA. The CDR3 spells CSVERVNEQFF. Written as DNA, the CDR3 is TGCAGCGTTGAAAGGGTCAATGAGCAGTTCTTC.

The gene calls are TRBV28 and TRBJ2-2, with 8 bases that match TRBD1. The CDR3 totals 15 residues. V lost 7 bases and J lost 3; bases outside the gene matches: 7. Germline V lookup: CDR1 MDHEN, CDR2 SYDVKM. This CDR3 reads CASTLTGEYTGELFF. CDR3 coding DNA: TGTGCCAGCACTCTGACAGGGGAGTACACCGGGGAGCTGTTTTTT.

V gene TRBV4-2 combines with J gene TRBJ2-1; TRBD2 agrees at 9 bases. The germline V gene encodes CDR1 LGHNA and CDR2 YNFKEQ. CDR3 length equals 16 residues. Trimming removed 4 bases from V and 4 bases from J; junction bases left unmatched: 8. DNA for the CDR3: TGTGCCAGCAGCCGTAGGTGGAGCGGGGGGTACAATGAGCAGTTCTTC. It codes for CASSRRWSGGYNEQFF.